Reported below is one TCR beta chain. The specificity of this receptor is unknown. No base quality information exists; no much larger clone differs at one position. Library prep was done by the immunoSEQ multiplex PCR assay. For the multiplex PCR, a mixture combining 60 forward primers for TCR Vbeta segments and 13 reverse primers for TCR Jbeta segments was used. A multiplex PCR assay on genomic DNA amplified the CDR3 region of rearranged TCR beta genes. The Illumina HiSeq System was used to sequence the amplified TCR beta libraries as 87-base-pair reads. Regarding the original processing steps: A later analysis tallied approximately 87 million unique TCR beta chains across the 660 or so repertoires, and approximately 12 million of those chains were shared by two or more donors. A nearest-neighbor algorithm error-corrected the raw reads and collapsed the reads into unique sequences, merging closely related sequences to remove PCR and sequencing errors. CDR3 sequences were aligned to IMGT reference sequences to assign V, D and J gene segments. For a sequence to be retained, at least a six-nucleotide match to both a V gene segment and a J gene segment was required. A rearrangement was called productive if the CDR3 had no stop codons and remained in frame with V and J, and every other rearrangement was called non-productive. CDR3 was defined according to IMGT convention as the region running from the second conserved V-encoded cysteine to the conserved J-encoded phenylalanine. The earlier analysis of some 580 of the donors excluded any sequence lacking an unambiguous match to a single V gene segment. An earlier analysis of over 450 of the donors classified V segments as functional when productive rearrangements were above 56.7% and as segregating when the standard deviation between donors was above 5%. To diagnose cytomegalovirus status from the catalog of TCR beta chain sequences, a statistical classification framework was built. In a later analysis, V and J genes were assigned by comparing TCR nucleotide sequences against IMGT/GENE-DB human TR gene sequences. A later analysis assigned CDR3 sequences and most-parsimonious VDJ recombination scenarios with the TCRdist pipeline. In a later analysis, every TCR beta chain was defined by the combination of its CDR3 amino acid sequence and its V-gene family, and reads without a unique V-gene family were dropped. To address suspected cross-contamination and a sequencing artifact, a later analysis removed around 600 highly shared, low-generation-probability nucleotide sequences. For each public chain, a later analysis derived a clonal expansion index from normalized ranks of inferred template counts within each repertoire. In a later analysis, generation probabilities were computed with a VDJ recombination model fitted to out-of-frame rearrangements, and the resulting probabilities were checked against IGoR. In a later analysis, TCR-TCR, TCR-HLA and TCR-CMV co-occurrence was scored with hypergeometric tests, and a repertoire-size bias correction was applied to TCR pairs. False discovery rates were estimated in a later analysis by permuting HLA or CMV assignments 20 times. A later analysis grouped co-occurring TCRs with DBSCAN, adding TCRdist sequence similarity when clustering within HLA-allele-positive subsets. Repertoires with fewer than 30,000 or more than 120,000 public chains were left out of co-occurrence clustering, as were five repertoires with anomalous nucleotide sharing. TCRdb provides this immuneACCESS table in a form limited to in-frame rearrangements. Some clones are lacking; in checked studies, under half of them reflect an unresolved V gene, and why the rest are absent is not known. The V and J calls and clone size were taken over from that table, and D and trimming were inferred from the DNA. The sample table contains around 130,000 clones; only one count was recorded for roughly four fifths of them. 1.5% to 2% of the sample goes to the ten largest clones.

The data originate from a study of cytomegalovirus exposure and HLA in healthy donors (dated 2017 in TCRdb). Background for the entire study: An earlier analysis of some 600 of the donors reported 276 Gb of sequence data and 117 million unique TCR beta sequences obtained from roughly 170 million T cells. Among over 350 genotyped donors of the cohort, an average of about 240,000 unique TCR beta nucleotide sequences were sequenced per donor, roughly 20% of them non-productive. The number of donors typed differed by locus, with roughly 629-640 for A, B, C, DRB1 and DQB1, 522 for DQA1, over 600 for DPA1, and 472 for DPB1. Four to six DR-DQ haplotypes were handled as single units for association and clustering, since linkage in the cohort was strong. The study was designed to test whether signatures of past pathogen exposure could be identified by cataloging public T cell receptors. Both class I and class II loci were covered by HLA typing, at four-digit resolution. A later genetic analysis took genome-wide SNP genotypes for about 60% of the roughly 670 donors and used that subset as a discovery cohort. An early release that covered several hundred HLA-typed donors contained around 300 gigabases of sequencing data and approximately 85 million unique TCR sequences. The study combined high-throughput TCR immunosequencing, statistical association of individual TCRs with disease status, and machine learning to predict cytomegalovirus infection status. Rather than using new phenotypic data, the later analysis identified candidate immune exposures from TCR beta sequences and from how often those sequences occurred across donors. A separate validation cohort of roughly 130 different subjects was used in addition to the approximately 670-subject first cohort. Donor age, sex, ethnicity and CMV serostatus were compiled together with the repertoire data. The genetic ancestry cluster associated with self-reported Caucasian donors included 70% to 85% of the 398 genotyped donors. An earlier analysis of 500 to 650 of the donors applied high-throughput TCR beta sequencing to assess whether each TCR beta V gene segment acted as functional or pseudogenic. The study used immunosequencing to profile the T cell repertoires of several hundred subjects and linked those repertoires to cytomegalovirus serostatus. Every discovery cohort repertoire had been produced on one sequencing platform. A later analysis re-analyzed previously published TCR beta repertoires from roughly 690 donors and added high-resolution HLA genotyping to study TCR occurrence patterns. General findings and caveats noted by the study authors: CMV serostatus was the only immune exposure information available for the cohort. A later analysis reported that several top co-occurrence clusters appeared linked to parvovirus B19, influenza, CMV and Epstein-Barr virus. At a false discovery rate of 0.05, a later analysis linked about 16,000 TCR beta sequences to specific HLA alleles. Presence/absence analyses assumed roughly uniform sequencing depth across donors, an assumption that may not hold. Across donors, most TCR sequences were observed very rarely, whereas some public TCRs were present in many individuals. Correlated functional status among segregating V segments might reflect linkage disequilibrium, but an unknown experimental factor could not be ruled out. Because HLA typing was missing for some donors at each locus, association tests included only the typed subset. A few of the identified cytomegalovirus-associated TCR beta chains were confirmed in vitro to be specific for cytomegalovirus antigens. A further reported finding was that TCR beta sequences accurately predicted the HLA-A and HLA-B alleles for most subjects in the first cohort. A group of highly shared sequence variants was considered likely to be a technical artifact of the sequencing pipeline. A later analysis found that TCR association rates varied across HLA loci, with DRB1 alleles showing the most associated TCRs and HLA-C alleles the fewest. A later genetic analysis reported fewer N-insertions in productive TCRs among donors in an Asian-associated ancestry cluster than the approximately 670-donor mean. In a later genetic analysis, a missense DCLRE1C variant was associated with V-gene and J-gene trimming of TCR beta chains, and the association was replicated in an independent cohort. This cohort had only TCR beta chains sequenced, and the lack of alpha or paired-chain data limited which features could be detected. Because the 87-base-pair reads could not distinguish some IMGT-functional V segments, including TRBV6-2 and TRBV6-3, those segments were excluded. A total of roughly 160 TCR beta chains were listed by the study as associated with cytomegalovirus. The earlier analysis of about 600 of the donors excluded some 15 rarely observed V segments, including chromosome 9 orphons, because counts were too low. According to a later analysis, most CMV-associated TCR beta chains appeared to be HLA-restricted, and the HLA associations seemed to be driven largely by CMV exposure. According to the authors, the approach could potentially be generalized to other disease states and immunological phenotypes. A later analysis found that HLA-associated TCR beta chains were more clonally expanded and had lower generation probabilities than equally common non-associated chains. Assigning TCR associations to individual alleles was difficult when HLA alleles, especially DR and DQ, strongly co-occurred. Cytomegalovirus status was reported to be diagnosed by the classifier with high specificity and sensitivity in both the original and validation cohorts. An earlier analysis of approximately 530 of the donors showed that most TCR beta V segments appeared in productive rearrangements either about 87% or about 30% of the time, which broadly matched IMGT annotations.

The cohort consisted of hundreds of healthy bone marrow donors. At the time of sampling, all cohort members were nominally healthy, though unrecorded immune exposures were likely present. The donor tested CMV seronegative, placing the donor among the 350 to 400 seronegative members of the cohort. Every donor gave a peripheral blood sample, and the peripheral blood mononuclear cells from that sample were used for TCR beta sequencing. The Qiagen DNeasy Blood Extraction Kit was used to extract genomic DNA from the blood cell samples. CDR1 and CDR2 were assigned from the germline V gene as SQVTM and ANQGSEA. The CDR3 starts with the cysteine, ends with the phenylalanine, and has 15 residues. Solely the CDR3 DNA is kept, with 45 bases framed from the first base. Ends trimmed: V by 3 bases, J by 8 bases; bases unmatched to a gene: 7.

The sequence was collected from a man between 40 and 49 years old in good health and CMV-seronegative. The specimen was PBMCs. In this chain, TRBV29-1 is recombined with TRBJ2-4, and TRBD2 aligns with 13 junction nucleotides. The CDR3 region reads CSVEVTSGRRDIQYF. The DNA sequence follows: TGCAGCGTTGAGGTGACTAGCGGGAGGCGGGACATTCAGTACTTC.